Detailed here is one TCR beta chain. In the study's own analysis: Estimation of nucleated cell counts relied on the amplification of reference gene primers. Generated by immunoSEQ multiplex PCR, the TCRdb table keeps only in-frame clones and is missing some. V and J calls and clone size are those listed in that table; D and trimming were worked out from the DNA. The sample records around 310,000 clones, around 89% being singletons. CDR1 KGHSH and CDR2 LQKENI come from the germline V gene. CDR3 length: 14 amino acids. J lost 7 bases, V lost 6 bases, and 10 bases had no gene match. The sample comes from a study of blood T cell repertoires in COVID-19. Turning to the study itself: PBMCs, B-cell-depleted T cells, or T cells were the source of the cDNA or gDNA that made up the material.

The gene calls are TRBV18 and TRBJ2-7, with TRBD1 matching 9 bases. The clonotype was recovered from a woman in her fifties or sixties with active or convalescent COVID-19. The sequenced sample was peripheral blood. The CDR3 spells CASSPGTGPGEQYF. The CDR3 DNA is TGTGCCAGCTCCCCCGGGACAGGGCCTGGGGAGCAGTACTTC.